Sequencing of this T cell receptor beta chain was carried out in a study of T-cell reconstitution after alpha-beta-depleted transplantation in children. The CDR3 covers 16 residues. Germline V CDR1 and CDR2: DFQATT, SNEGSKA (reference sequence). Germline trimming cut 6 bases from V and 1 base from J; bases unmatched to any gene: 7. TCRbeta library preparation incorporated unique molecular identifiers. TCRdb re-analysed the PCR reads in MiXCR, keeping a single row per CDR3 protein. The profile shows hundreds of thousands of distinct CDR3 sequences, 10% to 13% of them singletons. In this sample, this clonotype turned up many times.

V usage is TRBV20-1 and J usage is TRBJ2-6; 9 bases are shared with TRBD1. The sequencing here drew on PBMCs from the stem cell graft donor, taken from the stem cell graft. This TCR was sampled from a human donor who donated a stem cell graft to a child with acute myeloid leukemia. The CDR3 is CSASDRGSSGANVLTF. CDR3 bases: TGCAGTGCGTCTGACAGGGGGAGTTCTGGGGCCAACGTCCTGACTTTC.